The T cell receptor (beta chain) described here comes from a study of shared clonotypes between healthy human individuals. Study outcomes and limitations: Sequencing depth was a factor that was expected to affect clonotype sharing among donors. On the whole, naive subsets had larger estimated richness than memory subsets had.

Worth noting for this clone: Its antigen is still unknown.

The V gene's germline CDR1 is SGHAT and CDR2 FQNNGV. Trimming cost V 3 bases and J 5 bases, with 11 bases left between them. The CDR3 runs to 14 residues. The donors, all of them Caucasian adults, lived in Nashville, Tennessee. This table comes from immunoSEQ multiplex PCR, and its TCRdb copy is limited to in-frame clones, with some not included. The sample contains over a million clones, roughly 98.5% of which appear only once. The rearrangement joins TRBV11-2 to TRBJ1-3, with D unclear. This receptor was taken from a man in his thirties or forties in good health. The sequenced sample was naive CD4+ T cells sorted from blood. Subset in this sample: CD45RA+ positively selected. The CDR3 DNA sequence: TGTGCCAGCAGCTTCCCAGGAGCCCGAAACACCATATATTTT. Protein product: CASSFPGARNTIYF.